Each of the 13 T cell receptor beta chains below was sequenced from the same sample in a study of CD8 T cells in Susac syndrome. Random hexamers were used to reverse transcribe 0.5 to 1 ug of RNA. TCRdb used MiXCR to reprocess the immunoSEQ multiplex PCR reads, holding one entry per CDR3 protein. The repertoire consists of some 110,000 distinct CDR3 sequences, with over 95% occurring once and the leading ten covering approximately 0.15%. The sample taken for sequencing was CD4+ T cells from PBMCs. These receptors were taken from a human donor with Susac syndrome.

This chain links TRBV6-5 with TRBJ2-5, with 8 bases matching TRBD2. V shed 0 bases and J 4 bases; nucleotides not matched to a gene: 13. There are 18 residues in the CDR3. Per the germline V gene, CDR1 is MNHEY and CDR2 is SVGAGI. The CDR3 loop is CASSYSRNAGTRRETQYF. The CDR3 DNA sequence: TGTGCCAGCAGTTACTCTCGAAATGCCGGGACTAGAAGAGAGACCCAGTACTTC.

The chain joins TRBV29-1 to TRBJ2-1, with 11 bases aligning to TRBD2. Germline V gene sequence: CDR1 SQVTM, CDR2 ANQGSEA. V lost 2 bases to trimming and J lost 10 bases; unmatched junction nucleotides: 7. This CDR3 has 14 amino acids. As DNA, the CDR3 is TGCAGCGTTGAACTACGACTAGCGGGAAGGGAGCAGTTCTTC. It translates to CSVELRLAGREQFF.

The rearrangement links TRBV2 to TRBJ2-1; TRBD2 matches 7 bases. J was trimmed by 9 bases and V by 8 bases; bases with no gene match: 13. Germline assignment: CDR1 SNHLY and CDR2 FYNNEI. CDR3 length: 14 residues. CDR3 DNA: TGTGCCAGCGTCGTGCGGGAGAGTGACGGTGAGCAGTTCTTC. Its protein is CASVVRESDGEQFF.

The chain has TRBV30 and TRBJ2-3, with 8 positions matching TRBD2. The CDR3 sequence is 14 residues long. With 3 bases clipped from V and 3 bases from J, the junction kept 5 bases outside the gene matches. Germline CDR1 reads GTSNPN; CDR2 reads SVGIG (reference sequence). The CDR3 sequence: CAWRAGRVTDTQYF. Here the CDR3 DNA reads TGTGCCTGGAGGGCCGGGAGGGTGACAGATACGCAGTATTTT.

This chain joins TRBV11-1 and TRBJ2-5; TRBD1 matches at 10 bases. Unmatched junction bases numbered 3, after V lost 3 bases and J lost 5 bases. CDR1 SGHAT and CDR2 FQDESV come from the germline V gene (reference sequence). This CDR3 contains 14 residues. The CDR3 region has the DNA TGTGCCAGCAGCTTCGGGACAGGGGTGGAGACCCAGTACTTC. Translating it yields CASSFGTGVETQYF.

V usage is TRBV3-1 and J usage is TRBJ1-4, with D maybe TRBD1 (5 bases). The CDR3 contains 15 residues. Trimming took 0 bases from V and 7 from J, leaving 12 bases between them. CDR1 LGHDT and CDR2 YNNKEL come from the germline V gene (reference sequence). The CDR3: CASSQDVQGREKLFF. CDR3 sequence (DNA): TGTGCCAGCAGCCAAGATGTCCAGGGTCGTGAAAAACTGTTTTTT.

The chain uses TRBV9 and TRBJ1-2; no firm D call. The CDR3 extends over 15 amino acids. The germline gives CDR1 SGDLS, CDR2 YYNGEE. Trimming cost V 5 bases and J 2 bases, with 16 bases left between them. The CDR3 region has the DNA TGTGCCAGCAGGTCTGGCGTGAACTGGAACTATGGCTACACCTTC. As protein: CASRSGVNWNYGYTF.

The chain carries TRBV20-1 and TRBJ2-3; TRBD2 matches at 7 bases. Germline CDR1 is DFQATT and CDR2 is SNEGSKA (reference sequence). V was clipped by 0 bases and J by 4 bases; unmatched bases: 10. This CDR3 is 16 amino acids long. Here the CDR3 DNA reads TGCAGTGCTAGAGATTACCGCGGGAGTTCAGCAGATACGCAGTATTTT. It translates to CSARDYRGSSADTQYF.

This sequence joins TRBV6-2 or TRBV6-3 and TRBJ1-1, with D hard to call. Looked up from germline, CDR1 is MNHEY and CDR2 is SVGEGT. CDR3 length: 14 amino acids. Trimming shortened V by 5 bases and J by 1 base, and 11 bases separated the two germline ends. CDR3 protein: CASSLRVSNTEAFF. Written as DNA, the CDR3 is TGTGCCAGCAGTCTTAGAGTTTCGAACACTGAAGCTTTCTTT.

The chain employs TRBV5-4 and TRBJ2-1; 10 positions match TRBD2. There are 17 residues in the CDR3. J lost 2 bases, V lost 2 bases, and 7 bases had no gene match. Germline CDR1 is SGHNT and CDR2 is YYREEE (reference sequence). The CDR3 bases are TGTGCCAGCAGCTTAGCGGGAGGGCGGGGGACCTACAATGAGCAGTTCTTC. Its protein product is CASSLAGGRGTYNEQFF. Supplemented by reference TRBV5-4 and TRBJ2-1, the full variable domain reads ETGVTQSPTHLIKTRGQQVTLRCSSQSGHNTVSWYQQALGQGPQFIFQYYREEENGRGNFPPRFSGLQFPNYSSELNVNALELDDSALYLCASSLAGGRGTYNEQFFGPGTRLTVL.

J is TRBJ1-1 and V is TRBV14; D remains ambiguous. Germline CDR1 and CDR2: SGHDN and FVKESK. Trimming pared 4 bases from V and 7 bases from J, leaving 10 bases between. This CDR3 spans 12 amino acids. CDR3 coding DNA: TGTGCCAGCAGCCCAGAACTGGGTGAAGCTTTCTTT. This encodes CASSPELGEAFF.

The CDR3 protein is CSARRDSSIGTDTQYF. CDR3 DNA: TGCAGTGCTAGGCGGGACTCTTCGATTGGGACAGATACGCAGTATTTT. The rearrangement links TRBV20-1 to TRBJ2-3, with D maybe TRBD2 (6 bases). CDR1 is DFQATT and CDR2 is SNEGSKA in the germline V gene (reference sequence). The CDR3 spans 16 residues. Trimming took off 3 bases at V and 3 bases at J, with 19 bases between the two ends.

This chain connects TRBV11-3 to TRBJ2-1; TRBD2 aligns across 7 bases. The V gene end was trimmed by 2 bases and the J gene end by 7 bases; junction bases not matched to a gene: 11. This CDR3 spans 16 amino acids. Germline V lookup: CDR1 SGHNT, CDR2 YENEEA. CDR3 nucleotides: TGTGCCAGCAGCTTAAAGTCTGGGCTAGCGGAAAATGAGCAGTTCTTC. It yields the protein CASSLKSGLAENEQFF.